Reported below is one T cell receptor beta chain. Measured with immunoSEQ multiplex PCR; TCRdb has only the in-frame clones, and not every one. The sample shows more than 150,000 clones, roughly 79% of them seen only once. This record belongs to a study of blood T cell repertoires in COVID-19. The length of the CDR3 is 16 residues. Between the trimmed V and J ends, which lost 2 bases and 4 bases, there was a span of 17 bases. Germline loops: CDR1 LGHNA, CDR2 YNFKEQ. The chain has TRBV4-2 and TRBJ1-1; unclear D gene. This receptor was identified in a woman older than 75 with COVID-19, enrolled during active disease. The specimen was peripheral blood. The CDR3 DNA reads TGTGCCAGCAGCCAATTGGCGGGCGGGAGAGGCACTGAAGCTTTCTTT. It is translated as CASSQLAGGRGTEAFF.